This TCR beta chain stems from a study of TIL therapy for anti-PD-1-resistant metastatic lung cancer. Study in general: Progressing patients received lymphodepletion, expanded TIL infusion and IL-2. Median patient age was about 56, ranging about 35-80 years. Overall study results and limits: Infused TIL clonotypes partially replaced the baseline blood repertoire, then decayed over months.

This clone was seen a handful of times. Antigen specificity is unknown. Time point defined: pre-treatment sample, taken before nivolumab and TIL therapy. Adults with stage 4 NSCLC were enrolled in a phase I trial. The J segment lost 1 base and the V segment lost 3 bases, leaving 14 bases of the junction unmatched. The CDR3 is 19 residues long. CDR1 is LNHDA and CDR2 is SQIVND in the germline V gene (reference sequence). The immunoSEQ assay was v3. TCRdb's table, derived via immunoSEQ multiplex PCR, lists solely in-frame clones and lacks some. The sample has approximately 50,000 clones; around 80% are singletons.

This clonotype originated in a man between 65 and 85 years old with non-small cell lung cancer. This chain links TRBV19 with TRBJ2-1, with 8 nucleotides matching TRBD2. The sequencing used blood, collected at baseline. In nucleotides, the CDR3 is TGTGCCAGTAGTATTCGTCCAGCGGGAGTGGGTATGTCCTACAATGAGCAGTTCTTC. It specifies CASSIRPAGVGMSYNEQFF.